This T cell receptor beta chain stems from a study of blood T cell repertoires in COVID-19. J gave up 3 bases and V 5 bases, and 3 bases lay outside the gene matches. This CDR3 is built from 13 residues. Germline V gene data show CDR1 as SGHTA and CDR2 as FQGNSA. Data came from immunoSEQ multiplex PCR; TCRdb stores just in-frame clones and leaves some out. The sample carries about 200,000 clones, 85% to 90% recorded once. This chain uses TRBV7-2 with TRBJ1-1; 7 bases agree with TRBD1. Source material: peripheral blood. This receptor was identified in a person aged 65-85 years with COVID-19, enrolled during active disease. CDR3 loop: CASSPDRDTEAFF. The CDR3 coding sequence is TGTGCCAGCAGCCCCGACAGGGACACTGAAGCTTTCTTT.